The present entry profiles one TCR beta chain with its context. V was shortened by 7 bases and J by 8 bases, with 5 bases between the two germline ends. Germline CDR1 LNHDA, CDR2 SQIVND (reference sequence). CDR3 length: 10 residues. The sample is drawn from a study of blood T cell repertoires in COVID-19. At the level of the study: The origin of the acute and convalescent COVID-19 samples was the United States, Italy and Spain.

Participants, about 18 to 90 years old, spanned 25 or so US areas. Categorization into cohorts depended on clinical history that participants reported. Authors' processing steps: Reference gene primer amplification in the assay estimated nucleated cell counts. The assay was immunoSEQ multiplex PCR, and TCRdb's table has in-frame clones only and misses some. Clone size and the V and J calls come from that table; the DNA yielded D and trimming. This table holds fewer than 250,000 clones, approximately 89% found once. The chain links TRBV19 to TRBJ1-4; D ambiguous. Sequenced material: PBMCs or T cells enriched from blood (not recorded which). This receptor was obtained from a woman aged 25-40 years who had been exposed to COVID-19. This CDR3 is CASKAEKLFF. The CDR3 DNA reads TGTGCCAGTAAAGCGGAAAAACTGTTTTTT.